These 2 T cell receptor beta chains came from one sample sequenced in a study of identifying expanded T cells in peripheral blood. The assay was immunoSEQ multiplex PCR, and TCRdb's table has in-frame clones only and misses some. Among 70,000 to 95,000 clones listed, approximately 91% were seen once. Sequenced sample: blood. Source of these receptors: a person aged 18 to 70 in good health.

The chain has TRBV27 and TRBJ1-6; 8 bases line up with TRBD1. J lost 4 bases, V lost 8 bases, and 10 bases had no gene match. The CDR3 is 16 amino acids. Per germline, CDR1 MNHEY and CDR2 SMNVEV (reference sequence). The chain's CDR3 is CASAPTDRGYNSPLHF. CDR3 bases: TGTGCCAGCGCCCCTACCGACAGGGGTTATAATTCACCCCTCCACTTT.

The chain is built from TRBV7-2 and TRBJ2-3; D is perhaps TRBD2 (6 bases). The CDR3 runs to 12 residues. V was pared by 5 bases and J by 13 bases, with 16 bases between. CDR1 is SGHTA and CDR2 is FQGNSA in the germline V gene. The CDR3 protein is CASSPRDSLKYF. In DNA form, the CDR3 reads TGTGCCAGCAGCCCCCGGGACTCCCTTAAGTATTTT.